Below, 23 T cell receptor beta chains from the same sample are listed, as sequenced in a study of identical twins. MiXCR was run by TCRdb on the 5' RACE reads, yielding one entry per CDR3 protein. The table shows 1.5 million or so distinct CDR3 sequences, with about 32% occurring only once. Sequencing input: cord blood. The origin of the receptors is a newborn girl in good health.

This clonotype was seen more than once but under ten times. The chain couples TRBV12-3 or TRBV12-4 to TRBJ2-7; D remains unclear. The CDR3 runs 13 residues. V was shortened by 6 bases and J by 7 bases, with 16 bases between the two germline ends. Here the CDR3 DNA reads TGTGCCAGCAGCCGACGACCCCACAATGAGCAGTACTTC. It codes for CASSRRPHNEQYF.

The chain uses TRBV24-1 and TRBJ1-1; 8 positions match TRBD1. The CDR3 consists of 13 residues. The germline gives CDR1 KGHDR, CDR2 SFDVKD. J lost 2 bases, V lost 8 bases, and 3 bases had no gene match. CDR3 coding DNA: TGTGCCACCACCCAGGGGGCTAACACTGAAGCTTTCTTT. It translates to CATTQGANTEAFF.

This clonotype has more than one count but fewer than ten. The rearrangement links TRBV27 to TRBJ2-7, with 8 bases that match TRBD2. Germline V gene data show CDR1 as MNHEY and CDR2 as SMNVEV (reference sequence). This CDR3 comprises 17 residues. Trimming cost V 3 bases and J 2 bases; bases outside gene matches: 12. CDR3 residues: CASSLAYSGNPTYEQYF. The CDR3 DNA follows: TGTGCCAGCAGTTTGGCCTATAGCGGGAACCCTACCTACGAGCAGTACTTC.

This chain links TRBV5-5 with TRBJ1-2; possible D gene TRBD1, 6 bases. The germline gives CDR1 SGHKS, CDR2 YYEKEE (reference sequence). V was cut by 4 bases and J by 5 bases, with 18 bases left in between. The CDR3 is made up of 15 amino acids. The CDR3 here is CASSRTGLGDYGYTF. The CDR3 DNA reads TGTGCCAGCAGCCGTACAGGGTTGGGGGATTATGGCTACACCTTC. The full variable domain, completed using reference TRBV5-5 and TRBJ1-2, is DAGVTQSPTHLIKTRGQQVTLRCSPISGHKSVSWYQQVLGQGPQFIFQYYEKEERGRGNFPDRFSARQFPNYSSELNVNALLLGDSALYLCASSRTGLGDYGYTFGSGTRLTVV.

The CDR3 nucleotides are TGCAGTGCTAGAGATCGGGCCCGGGTTGGGGAGACATCTAATGAAAAACTGTTTTTT. This codes for CSARDRARVGETSNEKLFF. The chain combines TRBV20-1 with TRBJ1-4; no reliable D call. The CDR3 has 19 amino acids. Trimming took off 0 bases at V and 3 bases at J, with 23 bases between the two ends. The germline V gene encodes CDR1 DFQATT and CDR2 SNEGSKA (reference sequence).

This sequence joins TRBV20-1 and TRBJ2-5, with D possibly called TRBD1 or TRBD2 (6 bases each). The ends were cut back, 2 bases at V and 11 bases at J, with 27 bases in the middle. The CDR3 is 16 amino acids. Germline V gene lookup returns CDR1 DFQATT and CDR2 SNEGSKA (reference sequence). The CDR3: CSARFHGGRLYNEQYF. Written as DNA, the CDR3 is TGCAGTGCTAGATTTCACGGGGGCCGGCTCTACAATGAGCAGTACTTC.

V is TRBV30 and J is TRBJ2-4; tentative D call: TRBD1 (6 bases). The better agreement between TRBJ2-7 and the DNA end casts doubt on the J call. This CDR3 is 12 amino acids long. CDR1 and CDR2 from the germline V gene are GTSNPN and SVGIG (reference sequence). Here the CDR3 DNA reads TGTGCCTGGAGTGCGACAGGCTGCGAGCAGTACTTC. This encodes CAWSATGCEQYF.

In its sample, this clonotype was seen a few times. The CDR3 region is CASSLSDRVVYGYTF. CDR3 sequence (DNA): TGTGCCAGCAGCTTAAGCGACAGGGTGGTCTATGGCTACACCTTC. This rearrangement joins TRBV11-2 to TRBJ1-2, with TRBD1 matching 7 bases. Germline V gives CDR1 SGHAT, CDR2 FQNNGV. The junction had 7 bases not matched to a gene; V was cut back by 2 bases and J by 4 bases. The CDR3 runs 15 residues.

V and J are TRBV4-1 and TRBJ2-2, with TRBD2 as a possible D gene (7 bases). The germline gives CDR1 MGHRA, CDR2 YSYEKL. The CDR3 runs to 16 residues. V was clipped by 4 bases and J by 4 bases, with 16 bases between them. The CDR3 sequence: CASSLTTGRGTGELFF. The CDR3 region has the DNA TGCGCCAGCAGCCTTACTACAGGGAGGGGCACCGGGGAGCTGTTTTTT.

Turning to this clonotype: At one boundary the junction diverges from the germline segment, which might be a read error. V gene TRBV5-6 combines with J gene TRBJ2-3, with 14 bases aligning to TRBD2. CDR3 length: 16 amino acids. The germline V gene has CDR1 SGHDT and CDR2 YYEEEE. Written as DNA, the CDR3 is TGTGCCAGCGGCTTGGGACTAGCGGGAGACACAGATACGCAGTATTTT. This sequence encodes CASGLGLAGDTDTQYF.

The rearrangement links TRBV2 to TRBJ1-2; maybe TRBD1 (6 bases). With 2 bases removed from V and 4 bases from J, the gap between germline ends came to 11 bases. CDR3 size: 14 residues. CDR1 and CDR2 from the germline V gene are SNHLY and FYNNEI. CDR3 residues: CASSENREGYGYTF. In DNA, the CDR3 is TGTGCCAGCAGTGAAAACAGGGAAGGCTATGGCTACACCTTC.

This clonotype was recorded at least ten times. The chain couples TRBV28 to TRBJ2-1; TRBD1 is a possible D gene (6 bases). There are 12 residues in the CDR3. CDR1 and CDR2 from the germline V gene are MDHEN and SYDVKM. Trimming cost V 4 bases and J 6 bases, with 7 bases left between them. The DNA of the CDR3 is TGTGCCAGCAGTTGGGGGCGCAATGAGCAGTTCTTC. This encodes CASSWGRNEQFF.

This clonotype was seen a few times. The chain recombines TRBV2 with TRBJ2-1; D not certain. In germline, CDR1 is SNHLY, CDR2 FYNNEI. The CDR3 covers 11 residues. Trimming removed 3 bases at V and 9 bases at J, with 6 bases between. The CDR3 protein is CASSDFFEQFF. The CDR3 DNA is TGTGCCAGCAGTGACTTTTTTGAGCAGTTCTTC.

This clonotype has more than one count but fewer than ten. V usage is TRBV19 and J usage is TRBJ2-5; no reliable D call. V lost 3 bases and J lost 5, with 10 bases in between. The CDR3 extends over 13 amino acids. Germline CDR1 reads LNHDA; CDR2 reads SQIVND (reference sequence). CDR3 in DNA: TGTGCCAGTAGTATGTCCGCGGAGGAGACCCAGTACTTC. It specifies CASSMSAEETQYF.

This clonotype has ten or more counts. The chain combines TRBV3-1 with TRBJ2-5, with D perhaps matching TRBD2 (6 bases). From germline, CDR1 is LGHDT and CDR2 YNNKEL (reference sequence). This CDR3 has 14 residues. V lost 3 bases, J lost 0 bases, and 8 bases lay in between. CDR3 nucleotide sequence: TGTGCCAGCAGCCAGCGGGGTTACCAAGAGACCCAGTACTTC. This codes for CASSQRGYQETQYF.

The chain carries TRBV19 and TRBJ2-7; TRBD2 agrees at 7 bases. The ends lost 6 bases at V and 7 bases at J; junction bases unmatched: 18. Germline V gives CDR1 LNHDA, CDR2 SQIVND (reference sequence). CDR3 length equals 16 residues. CDR3 residues: CASRAAGGRSANEQYF. The DNA of the CDR3 is TGTGCCAGTAGAGCCGCCGGCGGGAGATCTGCAAATGAGCAGTACTTC. The complete variable domain, with remaining parts taken from reference TRBV19 and TRBJ2-7, reads DGGITQSPKYLFRKEGQNVTLSCEQNLNHDAMYWYRQDPGQGLRLIYYSQIVNDFQKGDIAEGYSVSREKKESFPLTVTSAQKNPTAFYLCASRAAGGRSANEQYFGPGTRLTVT.

This clonotype was counted only a few times. J is TRBJ2-2 and V is TRBV6-5, with 9 bases matching TRBD1. Germline V gene lookup returns CDR1 MNHEY and CDR2 SVGAGI. CDR3 length equals 22 residues. Trimming cost V 4 bases and J 3 bases; bases outside gene matches: 24. CDR3 sequence: CASSSYSPHLNRDREDTGELFF. DNA of the CDR3: TGTGCCAGCAGTTCCTATTCTCCCCATCTCAATCGGGACAGGGAGGACACCGGGGAGCTGTTTTTT.

This clonotype was counted only a few times. V is TRBV7-9 and J is TRBJ2-6; weak D call: TRBD1 (6 bases). There are 17 residues in the CDR3. Germline values: CDR1 SEHNR, CDR2 FQNEAQ (reference sequence). V was clipped by 0 bases and J by 0 bases, with 9 bases between them. CDR3 DNA sequence: TGTGCCAGCAGCTTAGCGGTGGACAGCTCTGGGGCCAACGTCCTGACTTTC. It is translated as CASSLAVDSSGANVLTF.

The V gene is TRBV27, the J gene TRBJ2-7; D not resolved. The CDR3 is 13 amino acids. The germline V and J ends were trimmed by 4 bases and 1 base, with 8 bases remaining between them. Per germline, CDR1 MNHEY and CDR2 SMNVEV (reference sequence). CDR3 residues: CASSWVQSYEQYF. The DNA of the CDR3 is TGTGCCAGCAGTTGGGTGCAGTCCTACGAGCAGTACTTC.

The chain recombines TRBV3-1 with TRBJ2-1, with D uncertain. Germline CDR1 reads LGHDT; CDR2 reads YNNKEL (reference sequence). CDR3 length: 15 residues. With 1 base removed from V and 6 bases from J, the gap between germline ends came to 13 bases. CDR3 protein: CASSQVSLLGNEQFF. The CDR3, as DNA: TGTGCCAGCAGCCAAGTGTCCCTTTTGGGCAATGAGCAGTTCTTC.

This clonotype has more than one count but fewer than ten. The V call is TRBV20-1, the J call TRBJ1-1, with a possible D match to TRBD1 (6 bases). CDR3 size: 11 residues. Trimming removed 3 bases from V and 10 bases from J, with 12 bases in between. Germline values: CDR1 DFQATT, CDR2 SNEGSKA (reference sequence). The CDR3 is CSASRARGAFF. The DNA for the CDR3 is TGCAGTGCTAGTCGGGCCAGGGGAGCTTTCTTT.

This clonotype was picked up a small number of times. The V and J genes are TRBV27 and TRBJ2-5, with D perhaps being TRBD1 or TRBD2 (6 bases each). CDR3 length equals 13 residues. Germline V CDR1 and CDR2: MNHEY, SMNVEV (reference sequence). Trimming left V 3 bases short and J 4 bases short, with 9 bases between. The CDR3 region has the DNA TGTGCCAGCAGTTTCTGGGGGGCAGAGACCCAGTACTTC. This encodes CASSFWGAETQYF.

The chain is built from TRBV20-1 and TRBJ2-3; possible D gene TRBD2, 6 bases. Germline V CDR1 and CDR2: DFQATT, SNEGSKA (reference sequence). This CDR3 comprises 15 residues. The CDR3 reads CRIRRGANFTDTQYF. The CDR3 DNA reads as TGCAGGATTCGGCGCGGGGCCAACTTCACAGATACGCAGTATTTT.